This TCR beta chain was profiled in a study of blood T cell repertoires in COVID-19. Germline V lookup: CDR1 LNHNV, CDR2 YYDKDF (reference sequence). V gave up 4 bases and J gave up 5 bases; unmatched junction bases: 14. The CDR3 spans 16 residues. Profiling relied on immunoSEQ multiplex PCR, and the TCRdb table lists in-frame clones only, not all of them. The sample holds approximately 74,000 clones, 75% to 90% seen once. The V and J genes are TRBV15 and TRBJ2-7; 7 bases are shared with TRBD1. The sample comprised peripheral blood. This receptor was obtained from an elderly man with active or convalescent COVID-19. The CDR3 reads CATSISPRTGGNEQYF. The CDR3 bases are TGTGCCACCAGCATCTCCCCGAGGACAGGTGGAAACGAGCAGTACTTC.